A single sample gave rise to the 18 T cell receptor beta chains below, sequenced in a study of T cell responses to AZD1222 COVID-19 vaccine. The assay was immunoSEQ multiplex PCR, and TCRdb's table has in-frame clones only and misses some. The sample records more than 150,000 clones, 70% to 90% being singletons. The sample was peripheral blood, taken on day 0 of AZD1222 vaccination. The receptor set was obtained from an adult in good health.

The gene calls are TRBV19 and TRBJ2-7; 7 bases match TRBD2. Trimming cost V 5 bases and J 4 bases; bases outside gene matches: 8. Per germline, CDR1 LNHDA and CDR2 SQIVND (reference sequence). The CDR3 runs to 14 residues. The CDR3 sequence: CASSVGLGAYEQYF. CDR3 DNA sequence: TGTGCCAGTAGTGTCGGACTAGGGGCTTACGAGCAGTACTTC.

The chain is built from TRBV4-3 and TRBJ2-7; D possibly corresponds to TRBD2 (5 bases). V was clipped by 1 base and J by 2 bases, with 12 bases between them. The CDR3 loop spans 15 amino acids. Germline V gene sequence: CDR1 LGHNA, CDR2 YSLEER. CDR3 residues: CASSQAPPGAYEQYF. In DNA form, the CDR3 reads TGCGCCAGCAGCCAAGCTCCCCCCGGGGCCTACGAGCAGTACTTC.

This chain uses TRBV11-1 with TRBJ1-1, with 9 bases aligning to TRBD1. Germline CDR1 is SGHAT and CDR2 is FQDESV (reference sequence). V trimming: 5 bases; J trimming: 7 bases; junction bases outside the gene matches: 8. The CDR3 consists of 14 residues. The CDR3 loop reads CASSVGTGILEAFF. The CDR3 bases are TGTGCCAGCAGCGTCGGGACAGGGATCCTTGAAGCTTTCTTT.

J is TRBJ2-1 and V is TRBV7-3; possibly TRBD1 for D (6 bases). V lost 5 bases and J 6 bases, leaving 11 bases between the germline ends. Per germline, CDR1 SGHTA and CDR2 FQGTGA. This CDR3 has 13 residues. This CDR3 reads CASSQRGGNEQFF. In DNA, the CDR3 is TGTGCCAGCAGCCAGCGAGGGGGCAATGAGCAGTTCTTC.

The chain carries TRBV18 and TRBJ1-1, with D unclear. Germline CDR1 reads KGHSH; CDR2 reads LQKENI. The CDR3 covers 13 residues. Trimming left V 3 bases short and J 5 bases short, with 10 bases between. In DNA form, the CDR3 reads TGTGCCAGCTCACCCATGCTGACGACTGAAGCTTTCTTT. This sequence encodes CASSPMLTTEAFF.

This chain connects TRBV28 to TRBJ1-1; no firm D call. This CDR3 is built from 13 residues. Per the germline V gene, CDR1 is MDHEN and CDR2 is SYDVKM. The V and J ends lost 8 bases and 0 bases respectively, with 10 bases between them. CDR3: CASGGDMNTEAFF. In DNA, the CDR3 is TGTGCCAGCGGTGGCGACATGAACACTGAAGCTTTCTTT.

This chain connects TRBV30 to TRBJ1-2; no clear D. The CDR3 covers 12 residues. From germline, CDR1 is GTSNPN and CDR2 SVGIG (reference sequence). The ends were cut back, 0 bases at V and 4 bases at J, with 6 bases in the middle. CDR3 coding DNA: TGTGCCTGGAGTGTGAGTACCTATGGCTACACCTTC. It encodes CAWSVSTYGYTF.

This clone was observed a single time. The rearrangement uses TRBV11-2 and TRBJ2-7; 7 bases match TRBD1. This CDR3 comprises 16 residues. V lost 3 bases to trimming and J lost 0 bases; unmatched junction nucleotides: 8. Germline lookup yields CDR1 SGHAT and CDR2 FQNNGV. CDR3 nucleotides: TGTGCCAGCAGCTTCCGGACAGGATATAGCTCCTACGAGCAGTACTTC. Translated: CASSFRTGYSSYEQYF.

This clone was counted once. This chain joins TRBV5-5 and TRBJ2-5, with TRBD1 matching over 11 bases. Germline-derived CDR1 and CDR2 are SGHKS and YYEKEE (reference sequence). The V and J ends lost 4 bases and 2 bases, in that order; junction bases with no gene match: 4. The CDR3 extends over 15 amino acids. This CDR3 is CASSRGQGAQETQYF. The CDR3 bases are TGTGCCAGCAGCCGCGGACAGGGGGCTCAAGAGACCCAGTACTTC. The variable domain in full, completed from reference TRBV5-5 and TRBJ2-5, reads DAGVTQSPTHLIKTRGQQVTLRCSPISGHKSVSWYQQVLGQGPQFIFQYYEKEERGRGNFPDRFSARQFPNYSSELNVNALLLGDSALYLCASSRGQGAQETQYFGPGTRLLVL.

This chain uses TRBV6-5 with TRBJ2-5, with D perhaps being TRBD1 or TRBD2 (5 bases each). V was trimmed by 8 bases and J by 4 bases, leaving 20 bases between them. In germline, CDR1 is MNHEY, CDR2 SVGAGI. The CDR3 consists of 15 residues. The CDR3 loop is CASGLPKGNVETQYF. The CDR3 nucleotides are TGTGCCAGCGGACTGCCCAAGGGGAATGTAGAGACCCAGTACTTC.

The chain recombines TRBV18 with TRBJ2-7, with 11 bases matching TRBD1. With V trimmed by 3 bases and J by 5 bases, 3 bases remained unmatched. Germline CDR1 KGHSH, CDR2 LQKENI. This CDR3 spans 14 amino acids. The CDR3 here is CASSPGTGGDEQYF. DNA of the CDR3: TGTGCCAGCTCACCGGGGACAGGGGGTGACGAGCAGTACTTC.

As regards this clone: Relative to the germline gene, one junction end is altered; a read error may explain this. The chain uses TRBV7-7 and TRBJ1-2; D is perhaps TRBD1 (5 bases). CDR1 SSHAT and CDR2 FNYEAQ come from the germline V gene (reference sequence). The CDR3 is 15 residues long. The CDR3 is CASSSSWDLNYGYTF. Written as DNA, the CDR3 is TGTGCTAGCAGCTCTTCCTGGGACCTAAACTATGGCTACACCTTC.

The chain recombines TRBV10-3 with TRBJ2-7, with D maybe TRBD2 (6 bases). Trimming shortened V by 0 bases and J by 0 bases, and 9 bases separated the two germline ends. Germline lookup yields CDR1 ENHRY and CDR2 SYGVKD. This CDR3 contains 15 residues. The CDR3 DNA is TGTGCCATCAGTGAGTCTGGCGGGGCCTCCTACGAGCAGTACTTC. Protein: CAISESGGASYEQYF.

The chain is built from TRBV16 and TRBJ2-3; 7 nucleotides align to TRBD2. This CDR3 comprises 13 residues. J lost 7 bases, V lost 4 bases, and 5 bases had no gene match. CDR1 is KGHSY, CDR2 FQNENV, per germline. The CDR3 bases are TGTGCCAGCAGCCTCCGAGCGGGGAATACGCAGTATTTT. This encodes CASSLRAGNTQYF.

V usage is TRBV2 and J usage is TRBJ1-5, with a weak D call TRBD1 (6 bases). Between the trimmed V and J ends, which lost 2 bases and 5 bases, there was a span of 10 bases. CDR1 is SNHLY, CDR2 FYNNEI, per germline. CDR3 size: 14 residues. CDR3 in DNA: TGTGCCAGCAGTGAATTGGGGGCAGATCAGCCCCAGCATTTT. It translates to CASSELGADQPQHF.

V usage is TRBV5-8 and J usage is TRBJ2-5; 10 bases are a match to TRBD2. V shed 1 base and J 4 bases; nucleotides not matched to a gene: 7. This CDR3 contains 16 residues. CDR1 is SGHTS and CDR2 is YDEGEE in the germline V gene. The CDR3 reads CASSLMASGRRETQYF. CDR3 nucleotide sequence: TGTGCCAGCAGCTTGATGGCTAGCGGGAGACGAGAGACCCAGTACTTC. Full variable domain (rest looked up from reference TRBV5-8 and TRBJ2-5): EAGVTQSPTHLIKTRGQQATLRCSPISGHTSVYWYQQALGLGLQFLLWYDEGEERNRGNFPPRFSGRQFPNYSSELNVNALELEDSALYLCASSLMASGRRETQYFGPGTRLLVL.

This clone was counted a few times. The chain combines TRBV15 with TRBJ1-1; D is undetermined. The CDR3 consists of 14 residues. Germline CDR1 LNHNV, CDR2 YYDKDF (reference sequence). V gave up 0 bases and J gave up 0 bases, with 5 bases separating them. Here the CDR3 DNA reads TGTGCCACCAGCAGAGAGAGGTTGAACACTGAAGCTTTCTTT. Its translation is CATSRERLNTEAFF.

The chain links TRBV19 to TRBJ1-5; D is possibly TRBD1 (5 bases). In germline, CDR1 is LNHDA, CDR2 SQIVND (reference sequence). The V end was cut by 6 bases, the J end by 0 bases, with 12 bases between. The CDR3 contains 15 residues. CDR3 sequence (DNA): TGTGCCAGTAGAACCTGGACAAGTAGCAATCAGCCCCAGCATTTT. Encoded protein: CASRTWTSSNQPQHF.